Listed here are 27 T cell receptor beta chains from one sample, sequenced in a study of cytomegalovirus exposure and HLA in healthy donors. The PCR had 60 Vbeta and 13 Jbeta primers. Sequencing used immunoSEQ multiplex PCR; TCRdb keeps in-frame clones, though not all of them. The data hold 150,000 to 200,000 clones, with approximately 71% observed a single time. Sequenced: PBMCs. Source of these receptors: a man aged 18 to 29 in good health and CMV-seropositive.

This clone was counted once. Other DNA sequences from this sample encode an identical CDR3 as well. This chain uses TRBV5-4 with TRBJ1-1; unclear D gene. The germline V gene encodes CDR1 SGHNT and CDR2 YYREEE (reference sequence). The CDR3 covers 13 residues. The V gene lost 5 bases and the J gene lost 1 base, with 9 bases spanning the gap. In nucleotides, the CDR3 is TGTGCCAGCAGTCTTGACAAGAACACTGAAGCTTTCTTT. Protein product: CASSLDKNTEAFF.

As concerns this clone: This same CDR3 is encoded by further DNA sequences in the sample. The rearrangement links TRBV10-1 to TRBJ2-1; D call uncertain. Germline V gene data show CDR1 as WNHNN and CDR2 as SYGVQD (reference sequence). The CDR3 totals 14 residues. V was trimmed by 5 bases and J by 8 bases, leaving 16 bases between them. CDR3 bases: TGCGCCAGCAGTTCCGCGGCCCTCGGCTATGAGCAGTTCTTC. Translating gives CASSSAALGYEQFF.

The chain uses TRBV18 and TRBJ1-1, with TRBD1 identical over 7 bases. The germline CDR1 and CDR2 sequences are KGHSH and LQKENI. Trimming removed 3 bases from V and 4 bases from J; junction bases left unmatched: 8. The CDR3 loop spans 15 amino acids. The chain's CDR3 is CASSPSGGQATEAFF. The CDR3 nucleotides are TGTGCCAGCTCACCCTCAGGGGGTCAGGCCACTGAAGCTTTCTTT.

The V call is TRBV28, the J call TRBJ1-3, with TRBD1 as a possible D gene (5 bases). Trimming left V 1 base short and J 0 bases short, with 7 bases between. The V gene's germline CDR1 is MDHEN and CDR2 SYDVKM. CDR3 length: 15 residues. The CDR3 DNA reads as TGTGCCAGCAGTTTATCCGGGGGCTCTGGAAACACCATATATTTT. This gives the protein CASSLSGGSGNTIYF. Variable domain in full (rest from reference TRBV28 and TRBJ1-3): DVKVTQSSRYLVKRTGEKVFLECVQDMDHENMFWYRQDPGLGLRLIYFSYDVKMKEKGDIPEGYSVSREKKERFSLILESASTNQTSMYLCASSLSGGSGNTIYFGEGSWLTVV.

The V and J genes are TRBV15 and TRBJ2-5; 13 nucleotides agree with TRBD2. The germline gives CDR1 LNHNV, CDR2 YYDKDF (reference sequence). This CDR3 region has 16 residues. Trimming took 2 bases from V and 5 from J; bases not matched to a gene: 5. CDR3 in DNA: TGTGCCACCAGCAGATCCACTAGCGGGAGGGGTGAGACCCAGTACTTC. It specifies CATSRSTSGRGETQYF.

This chain links TRBV5-6 with TRBJ1-2, with D perhaps matching TRBD1 (6 bases). V was trimmed by 3 bases and J by 2 bases, leaving 17 bases between them. This CDR3 region has 16 residues. Germline V lookup: CDR1 SGHDT, CDR2 YYEEEE. The CDR3 DNA reads TGTGCCAGCAGCTCGCTCCTCCGGGGGGCGAACTATGGCTACACCTTC. This encodes CASSSLLRGANYGYTF.

Comment on this clone: One junction end disagrees with the germline gene, perhaps due to a read error. Other DNA sequences in the sample encode the same CDR3. The chain combines TRBV28 with TRBJ2-2, with 7 bases aligning to TRBD1. The CDR3 totals 17 residues. Germline loops: CDR1 MDHEN, CDR2 SYDVKM. The CDR3 DNA reads TGTGCCAGCAGTTTCCCGGTAGGGACAGAGAACACCGGGGAGCTGTTTTTC. Protein: CASSFPVGTENTGELFF. Drawing the rest from reference TRBV28 and TRBJ2-2, the complete variable domain is DVKVTQSSRYLVKRTGEKVFLECVQDMDHENMFWYRQDPGLGLRLIYFSYDVKMKEKGDIPEGYSVSREKKERFSLILESASTNQTSMYLCASSFPVGTENTGELFFGEGSRLTVL.

The chain links TRBV9 to TRBJ2-7, with D possibly matching TRBD1 (6 bases). Between the trimmed V and J ends, which lost 0 bases and 3 bases, there was a span of 16 bases. CDR3 size: 16 residues. CDR1 and CDR2 (germline): SGDLS, YYNGEE. CDR3 protein: CASSVGLTGVIYEQYF. CDR3 nucleotides: TGTGCCAGCAGCGTAGGGTTGACAGGAGTCATCTACGAGCAGTACTTC.

The chain uses TRBV6-6 and TRBJ1-1; 8 nucleotides agree with TRBD1. Trimming took 5 bases from V and 8 from J; bases not matched to a gene: 4. This CDR3 is 12 amino acids long. Germline V gives CDR1 MNHNY, CDR2 SVGAGI (reference sequence). CDR3 nucleotides: TGTGCCAGCAGTCAGGACAGGGAAGAAGCTTTCTTT. This translates into CASSQDREEAFF.

This clone has a handful of counts. The rearrangement links TRBV7-2 to TRBJ2-1; D is perhaps TRBD1 (5 bases). CDR1 is SGHTA, CDR2 FQGNSA, per germline. The CDR3 is made up of 14 amino acids. V lost 3 bases to trimming and J lost 8 bases, with 14 bases between them. The CDR3 loop reads CASSFRKDTYEQFF. For the CDR3, the DNA is TGTGCCAGCAGCTTCAGGAAGGACACTTATGAGCAGTTCTTC.

The chain is built from TRBV28 and TRBJ1-5; 10 bases are shared with TRBD1. CDR1 MDHEN and CDR2 SYDVKM come from the germline V gene. V shed 3 bases, J shed 0 bases, and the junction held 5 bases outside the gene matches. There are 17 residues in the CDR3. The CDR3 loop is CASSFGQGVASNQPQHF. The DNA for the CDR3 is TGTGCCAGCAGTTTCGGACAGGGGGTTGCTAGCAATCAGCCCCAGCATTTT.

CDR3 region: CASSSTGEDYGYTF. For the CDR3, the DNA is TGTGCCAGCAGCTCAACAGGGGAGGACTATGGCTACACCTTC. The chain employs TRBV7-9 and TRBJ1-2; 7 bases are shared with TRBD1. The germline gives CDR1 SEHNR, CDR2 FQNEAQ (reference sequence). The CDR3 is made up of 14 amino acids. V lost 4 bases and J lost 3; bases outside the gene matches: 5.

The CDR3 region is CASSPLPGLSYEQYF. CDR3 sequence (DNA): TGTGCCAGCAGTCCCCTTCCGGGACTTTCCTACGAGCAGTACTTC. V and J are TRBV6-5 and TRBJ2-7; a possible D gene is TRBD2 (6 bases). Trimming removed 5 bases at V and 1 base at J, with 15 bases between. From germline, CDR1 is MNHEY and CDR2 SVGAGI. This CDR3 has 15 residues.

This chain connects TRBV20-1 to TRBJ1-2; D remains unclear. CDR3 size: 11 residues. CDR1 is DFQATT, CDR2 SNEGSKA, per germline (reference sequence). Trimming removed 7 bases at V and 2 bases at J, with 8 bases between. The DNA for the CDR3 is TGCAGTGTCGAGGTAAACTATGGCTACACCTTC. As protein: CSVEVNYGYTF.

This clone was detected only once. The chain is built from TRBV2 and TRBJ1-2; no reliable D call. V gave up 4 bases and J gave up 0 bases, with 3 bases separating them. Germline lookup yields CDR1 SNHLY and CDR2 FYNNEI. This CDR3 has 12 residues. Here the CDR3 reads CASSAANYGYTF. CDR3 bases: TGTGCCAGCAGTGCGGCTAACTATGGCTACACCTTC.

This chain connects TRBV27 to TRBJ2-7, with 11 positions matching TRBD2. Germline-derived CDR1 and CDR2 are MNHEY and SMNVEV (reference sequence). The CDR3 length is 16 residues. V shed 6 bases and J 2 bases; nucleotides not matched to a gene: 9. Here the CDR3 DNA reads TGTGCCAGCAGATTGACCGGGACTAGCGGTACCTACGAGCAGTACTTC. This sequence encodes CASRLTGTSGTYEQYF.

As to this clone: In the same sample, other DNA sequences code for this CDR3. V is TRBV27 and J is TRBJ2-5, with D hard to call. V shed 3 bases and J shed 0 bases, with 2 bases lying between them. Germline V gene data show CDR1 as MNHEY and CDR2 as SMNVEV (reference sequence). This CDR3 has 12 residues. CDR3 nucleotide sequence: TGTGCCAGCAGTTTTAACCAAGAGACCCAGTACTTC. Translated, it gives CASSFNQETQYF.

This clone was seen more than once but under ten times. This sequence joins TRBV20-1 and TRBJ2-7; D call uncertain. The CDR3 loop spans 11 amino acids. V lost 3 bases and J 7 bases, leaving 10 bases between the germline ends. Germline assignment: CDR1 DFQATT and CDR2 SNEGSKA (reference sequence). CDR3 loop: CSASKQKEQYF. Here the CDR3 DNA reads TGCAGTGCTAGCAAACAGAAAGAGCAGTACTTC.

The rearrangement joins TRBV29-1 to TRBJ2-7; 7 bases match TRBD2. The CDR3 consists of 11 residues. V shed 8 bases, J shed 7 bases, and the junction held 8 bases outside the gene matches. The germline CDR1 and CDR2 sequences are SQVTM and ANQGSEA. The CDR3 nucleotides are TGCAGCATTAGGACTAGTCGAGAGCAGTACTTC. Translation: CSIRTSREQYF.

The J gene is TRBJ2-1, the V gene TRBV28, with D possibly matching TRBD1 (8 bases). Trimming removed 6 bases from V and 0 bases from J, with 24 bases in between. Germline assignment: CDR1 MDHEN and CDR2 SYDVKM. CDR3 size: 19 residues. CDR3 in amino acids: CASRPTGLDREGSYNEQFF. The CDR3 bases are TGTGCCAGCAGACCGACGGGATTGGACAGGGAGGGCTCCTACAATGAGCAGTTCTTC.

This clone was recorded once. The chain uses TRBV13 and TRBJ1-3, with 7 bases identical to TRBD1. The CDR3 is 14 residues long. Trimming removed 5 bases from V and 8 bases from J; junction bases left unmatched: 9. CDR1 PRHDT and CDR2 FYEKMQ come from the germline V gene (reference sequence). The CDR3, as DNA: TGTGCCAGCAGCCCCCTAGACAGGGAGGACACCATATATTTT. This gives the protein CASSPLDREDTIYF.

The genes are TRBV9 and TRBJ2-2, with 8 bases aligning to TRBD2. CDR3 length: 13 residues. V shed 3 bases, J shed 9 bases, and the junction held 4 bases outside the gene matches. Germline values: CDR1 SGDLS, CDR2 YYNGEE. The CDR3 region is CASSAAGVRELFF. For the CDR3, the DNA is TGTGCCAGCAGCGCAGCGGGAGTTCGGGAGCTGTTTTTT.

This clone was counted a single time. The CDR3 nucleotides are TGTGCCAGCTCACCATTTAACGCGGCAGATACGCAGTATTTT. The encoded protein is CASSPFNAADTQYF. This rearrangement joins TRBV18 to TRBJ2-3; the D is unclear. Trimming took off 2 bases at V and 4 bases at J, with 10 bases between the two ends. Germline CDR1 KGHSH, CDR2 LQKENI. The length of the CDR3 is 14 residues.

The chain joins TRBV2 to TRBJ2-4; weak D call: TRBD1 (6 bases). In germline, CDR1 is SNHLY, CDR2 FYNNEI. The CDR3 sequence is 15 residues long. V was clipped by 7 bases and J by 0 bases, with 13 bases between them. CDR3 in amino acids: CASIRQGLAKNIQYF. The CDR3 DNA follows: TGTGCCAGCATCAGGCAGGGGTTAGCCAAAAACATTCAGTACTTC.

The CDR3 region is CASSSIAGGLTDTQYF. The CDR3 bases are TGTGCCAGCAGCTCGATAGCGGGAGGCCTCACAGATACGCAGTATTTT. The V call is TRBV5-4, the J call TRBJ2-3; 10 nucleotides line up with TRBD2. The CDR3 spans 16 residues. J was trimmed by 2 bases and V by 3 bases; bases with no gene match: 6. Germline values: CDR1 SGHNT, CDR2 YYREEE (reference sequence).

The rearrangement uses TRBV5-1 and TRBJ2-2; 9 bases line up with TRBD2. Germline-derived CDR1 and CDR2 are SGHRS and YFSETQ. The CDR3 spans 15 residues. The V gene end was trimmed by 1 base and the J gene end by 5 bases; junction bases not matched to a gene: 3. In nucleotides, the CDR3 is TGCGCCAGCAGCTTGCCTAGCGGGGTAACCGGGGAGCTGTTTTTT. Translating it yields CASSLPSGVTGELFF.

The rearrangement joins TRBV2 to TRBJ1-1; 7 bases align to TRBD1. The trim removed 2 bases at V and 1 base at J, leaving 4 bases unmatched. The length of the CDR3 is 15 residues. Germline lookup yields CDR1 SNHLY and CDR2 FYNNEI. The CDR3 here is CASSEPGQANTEAFF. The CDR3 DNA reads as TGTGCCAGCAGTGAACCCGGACAGGCGAACACTGAAGCTTTCTTT. Looking up the rest from reference TRBV2 and TRBJ1-1 gives the full variable domain: EPEVTQTPSHQVTQMGQEVILRCVPISNHLYFYWYRQILGQKVEFLVSFYNNEISEKSEIFDDQFSVERPDGSNFTLKIRSTKLEDSAMYFCASSEPGQANTEAFFGQGTRLTVV.